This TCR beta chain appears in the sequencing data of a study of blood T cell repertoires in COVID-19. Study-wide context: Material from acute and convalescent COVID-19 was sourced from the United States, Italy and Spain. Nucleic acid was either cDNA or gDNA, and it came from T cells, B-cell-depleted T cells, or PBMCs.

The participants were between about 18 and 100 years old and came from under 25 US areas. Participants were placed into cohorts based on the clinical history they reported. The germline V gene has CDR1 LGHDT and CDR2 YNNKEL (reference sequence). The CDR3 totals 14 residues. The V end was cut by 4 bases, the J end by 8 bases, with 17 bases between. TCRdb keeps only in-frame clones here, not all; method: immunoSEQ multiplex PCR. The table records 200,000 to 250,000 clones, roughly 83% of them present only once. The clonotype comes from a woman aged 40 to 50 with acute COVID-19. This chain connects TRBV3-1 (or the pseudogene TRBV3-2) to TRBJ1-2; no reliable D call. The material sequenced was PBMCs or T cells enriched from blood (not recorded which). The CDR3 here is CASSPIEAAPGYTF. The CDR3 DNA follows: TGTGCCAGCAGCCCCATAGAGGCAGCTCCGGGCTACACCTTC.